This T cell receptor beta chain was observed in a study of Graves' ophthalmopathy and Graves' hyperthyroidism. Study-wide findings and caveats: Blood contained most expanded thyroid clonotypes exceeding 0.001 frequency.

Reliance was placed on clinical symptoms, serum thyroxine, TRAb, thyroid ultrasound and orbital computed tomography for diagnosis. This clonotype was found many times. What it recognizes is unknown. The length of the CDR3 is 13 residues. Trimming removed 6 bases at V and 6 bases at J, with 14 bases between. From germline, CDR1 is SNHLY and CDR2 FYNNEI. The sequenced template was RNA, covering the TCR beta CDR3 region. HTBI-primed first-round RT-PCR preceded second-round multiplex PCR. One entry per CDR3 protein results from TCRdb running MiXCR on the multiplex PCR reads. The sample has about 740,000 distinct CDR3 sequences; around 40% are singletons.

The source material was peripheral blood. The chain joins TRBV2 to TRBJ1-2, with a possible D match to TRBD1 (6 bases). The sequence was obtained from an adult man with Graves' ophthalmopathy. The CDR3 region has the DNA TGTGCCAGCAGCCTACAGGGACCTCATGGCTACACCTTC. As protein: CASSLQGPHGYTF.